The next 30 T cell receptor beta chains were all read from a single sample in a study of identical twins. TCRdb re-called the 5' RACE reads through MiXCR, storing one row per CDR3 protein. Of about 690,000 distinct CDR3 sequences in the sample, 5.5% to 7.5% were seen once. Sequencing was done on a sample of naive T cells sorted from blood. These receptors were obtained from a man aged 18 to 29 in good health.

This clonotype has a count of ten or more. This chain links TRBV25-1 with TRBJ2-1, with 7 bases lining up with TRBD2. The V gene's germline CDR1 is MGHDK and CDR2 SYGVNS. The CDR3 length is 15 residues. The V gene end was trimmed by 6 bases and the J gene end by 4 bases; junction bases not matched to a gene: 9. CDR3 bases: TGTGCCAGCAGCGGCGGGAGTGCGCTTTACAATGAGCAGTTCTTC. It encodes CASSGGSALYNEQFF.

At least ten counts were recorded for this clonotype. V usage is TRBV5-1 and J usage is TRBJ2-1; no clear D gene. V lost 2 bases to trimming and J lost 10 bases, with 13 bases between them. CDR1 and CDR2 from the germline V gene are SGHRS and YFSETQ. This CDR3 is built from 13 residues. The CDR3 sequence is CASSFTRSLEQFF. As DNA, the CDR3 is TGCGCCAGCAGCTTTACCAGGTCTTTAGAGCAGTTCTTC. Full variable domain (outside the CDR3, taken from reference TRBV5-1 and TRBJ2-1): KAGVTQTPRYLIKTRGQQVTLSCSPISGHRSVSWYQQTPGQGLQFLFEYFSETQRNKGNFPGRFSGRQFSNSRSEMNVSTLELGDSALYLCASSFTRSLEQFFGPGTRLTVL.

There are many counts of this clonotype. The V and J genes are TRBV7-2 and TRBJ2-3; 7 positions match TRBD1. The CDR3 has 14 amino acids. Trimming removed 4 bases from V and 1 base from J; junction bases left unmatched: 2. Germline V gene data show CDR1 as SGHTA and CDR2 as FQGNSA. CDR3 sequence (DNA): TGTGCCAGCAGCTACGGACAGGGCACAGATACGCAGTATTTT. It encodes CASSYGQGTDTQYF.

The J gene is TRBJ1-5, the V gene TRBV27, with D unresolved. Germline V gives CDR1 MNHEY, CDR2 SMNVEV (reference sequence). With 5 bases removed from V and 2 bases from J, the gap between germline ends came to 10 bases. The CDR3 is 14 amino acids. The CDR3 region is CASSDWVGNQPQHF. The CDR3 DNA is TGTGCCAGCAGTGATTGGGTAGGCAATCAGCCCCAGCATTTT.

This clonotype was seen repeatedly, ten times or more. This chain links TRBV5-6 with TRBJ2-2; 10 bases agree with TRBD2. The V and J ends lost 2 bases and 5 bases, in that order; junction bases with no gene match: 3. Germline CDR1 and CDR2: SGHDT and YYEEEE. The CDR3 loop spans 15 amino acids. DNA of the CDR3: TGTGCCAGCAGCTTTGTAGCGGGAGGAACCGGGGAGCTGTTTTTT. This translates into CASSFVAGGTGELFF.

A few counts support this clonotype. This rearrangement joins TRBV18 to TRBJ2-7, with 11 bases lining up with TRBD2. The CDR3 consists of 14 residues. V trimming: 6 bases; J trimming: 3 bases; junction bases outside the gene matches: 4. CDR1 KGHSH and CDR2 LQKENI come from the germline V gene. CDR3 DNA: TGTGCCAGCTCCTTGACTAGCGGGGACTACGAGCAGTACGTC. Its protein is CASSLTSGDYEQYV.

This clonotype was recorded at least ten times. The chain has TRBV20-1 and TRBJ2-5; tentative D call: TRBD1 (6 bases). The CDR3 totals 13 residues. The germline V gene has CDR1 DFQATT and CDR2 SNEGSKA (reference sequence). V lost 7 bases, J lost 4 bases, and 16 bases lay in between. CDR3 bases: TGCAGTGTTTCGGGACAAGTAGCAGAGACCCAGTACTTC. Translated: CSVSGQVAETQYF.

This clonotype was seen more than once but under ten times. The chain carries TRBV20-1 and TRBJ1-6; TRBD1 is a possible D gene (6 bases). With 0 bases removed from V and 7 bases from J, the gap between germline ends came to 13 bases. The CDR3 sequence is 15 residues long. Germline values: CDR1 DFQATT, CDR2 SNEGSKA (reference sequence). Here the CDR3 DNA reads TGCAGTGCTAGAGATCGGAGGGGGGTCAATTCACCCCTCCACTTT. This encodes CSARDRRGVNSPLHF.

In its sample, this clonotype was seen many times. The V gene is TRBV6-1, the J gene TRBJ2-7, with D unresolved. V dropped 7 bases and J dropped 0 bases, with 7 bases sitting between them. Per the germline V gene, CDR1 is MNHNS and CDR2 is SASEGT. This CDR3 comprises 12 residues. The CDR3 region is CASMGNSYEQYF. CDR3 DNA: TGTGCCAGCATGGGGAACTCCTACGAGCAGTACTTC.

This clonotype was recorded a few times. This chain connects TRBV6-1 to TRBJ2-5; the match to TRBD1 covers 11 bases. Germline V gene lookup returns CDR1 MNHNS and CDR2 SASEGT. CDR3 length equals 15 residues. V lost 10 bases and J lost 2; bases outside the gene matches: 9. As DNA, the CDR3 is TGTGCCACCAGGGGACAGGGGGGGCCTCAAGAGACCCAGTACTTC. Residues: CATRGQGGPQETQYF.

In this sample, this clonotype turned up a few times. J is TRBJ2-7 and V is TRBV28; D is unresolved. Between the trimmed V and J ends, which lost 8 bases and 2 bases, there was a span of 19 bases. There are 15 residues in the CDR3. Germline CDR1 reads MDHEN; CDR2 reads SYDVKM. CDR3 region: CASQVVGPMAYEQYF. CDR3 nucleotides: TGTGCCAGCCAGGTTGTAGGTCCAATGGCCTACGAGCAGTACTTC.

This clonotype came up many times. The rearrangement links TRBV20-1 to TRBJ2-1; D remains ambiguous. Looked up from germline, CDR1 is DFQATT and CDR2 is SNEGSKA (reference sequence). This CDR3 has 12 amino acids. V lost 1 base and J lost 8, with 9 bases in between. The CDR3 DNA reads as TGCAGTGCTAGAGTCGTGGACCATGAGCAGTTCTTC. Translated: CSARVVDHEQFF.

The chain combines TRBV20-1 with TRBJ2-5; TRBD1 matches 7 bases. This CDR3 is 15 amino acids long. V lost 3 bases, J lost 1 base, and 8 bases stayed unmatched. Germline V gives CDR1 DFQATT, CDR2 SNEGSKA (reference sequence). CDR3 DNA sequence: TGCAGTGCTAGCAAGGGGGCGACCTTCCAAGAGACCCAGTACTTC. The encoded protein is CSASKGATFQETQYF.

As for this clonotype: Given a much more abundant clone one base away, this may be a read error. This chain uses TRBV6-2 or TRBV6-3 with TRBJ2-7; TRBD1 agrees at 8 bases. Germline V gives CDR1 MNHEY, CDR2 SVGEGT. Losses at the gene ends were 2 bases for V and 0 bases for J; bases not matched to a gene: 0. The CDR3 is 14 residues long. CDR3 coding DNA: TGTGCCAGCAGTTACGACAGGGGCTCCTACGAGCAGTACTTC. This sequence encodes CASSYDRGSYEQYF.

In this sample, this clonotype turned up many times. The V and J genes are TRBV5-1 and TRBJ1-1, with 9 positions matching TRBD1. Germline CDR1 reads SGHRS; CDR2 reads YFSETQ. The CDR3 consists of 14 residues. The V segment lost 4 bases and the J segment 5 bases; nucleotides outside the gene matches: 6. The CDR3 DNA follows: TGCGCCAGCAGCAAGGGACAGGGAAAAACTGAAGCTTTCTTT. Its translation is CASSKGQGKTEAFF.

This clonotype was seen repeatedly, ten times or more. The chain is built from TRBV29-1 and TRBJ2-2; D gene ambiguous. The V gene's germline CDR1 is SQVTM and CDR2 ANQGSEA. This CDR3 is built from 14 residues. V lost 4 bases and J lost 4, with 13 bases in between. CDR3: CSVAVSLGTGELFF. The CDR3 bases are TGCAGCGTTGCTGTGTCTCTCGGCACCGGGGAGCTGTTTTTT.

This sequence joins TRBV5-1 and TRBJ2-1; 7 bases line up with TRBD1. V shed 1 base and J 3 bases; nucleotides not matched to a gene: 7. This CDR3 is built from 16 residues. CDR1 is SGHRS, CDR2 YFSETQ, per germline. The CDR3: CASSLTEQGFYNEQFF. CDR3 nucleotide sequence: TGCGCCAGCAGCTTGACAGAACAGGGGTTCTACAATGAGCAGTTCTTC.

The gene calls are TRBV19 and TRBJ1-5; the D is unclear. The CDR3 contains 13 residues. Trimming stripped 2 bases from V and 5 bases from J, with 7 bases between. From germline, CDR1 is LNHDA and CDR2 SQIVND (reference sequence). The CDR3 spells CASSIKVDQPQHF. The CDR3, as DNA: TGTGCCAGTAGTATAAAAGTGGATCAGCCCCAGCATTTT.

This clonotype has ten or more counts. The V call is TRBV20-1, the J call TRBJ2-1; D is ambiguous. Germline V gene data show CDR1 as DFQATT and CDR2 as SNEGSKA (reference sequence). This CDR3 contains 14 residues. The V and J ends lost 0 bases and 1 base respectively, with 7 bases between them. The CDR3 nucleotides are TGCAGTGCTAGAGATTTAGGGTCCTACAATGAGCAGTTCTTC. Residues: CSARDLGSYNEQFF.

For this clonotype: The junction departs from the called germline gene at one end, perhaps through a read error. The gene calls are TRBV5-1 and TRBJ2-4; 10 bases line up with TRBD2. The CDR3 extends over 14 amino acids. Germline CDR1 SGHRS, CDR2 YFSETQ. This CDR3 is CASSLWPSGSPRAF. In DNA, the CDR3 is TGCGCCAGCAGCTTGTGGCCTAGCGGGAGTCCCAGGGCCTTC. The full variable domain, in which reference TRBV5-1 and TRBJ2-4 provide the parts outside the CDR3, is KAGVTQTPRYLIKTRGQQVTLSCSPISGHRSVSWYQQTPGQGLQFLFEYFSETQRNKGNFPGRFSGRQFSNSRSEMNVSTLELGDSALYLCASSLWPSGSPRAFGAGTRLSVL.

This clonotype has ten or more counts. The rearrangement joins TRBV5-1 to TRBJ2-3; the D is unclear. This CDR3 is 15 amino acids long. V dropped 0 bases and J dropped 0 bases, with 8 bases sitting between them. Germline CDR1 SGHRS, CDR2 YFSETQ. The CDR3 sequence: CASSLERISTDTQYF. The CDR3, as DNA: TGCGCCAGCAGCTTGGAACGGATTAGCACAGATACGCAGTATTTT.

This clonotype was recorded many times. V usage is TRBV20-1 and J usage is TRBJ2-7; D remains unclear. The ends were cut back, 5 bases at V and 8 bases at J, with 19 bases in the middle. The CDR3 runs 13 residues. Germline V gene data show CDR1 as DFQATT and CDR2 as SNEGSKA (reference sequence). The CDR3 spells CSARPGPLSQQYV. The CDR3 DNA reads TGCAGTGCTCGCCCCGGACCGCTTAGCCAGCAGTACGTC.

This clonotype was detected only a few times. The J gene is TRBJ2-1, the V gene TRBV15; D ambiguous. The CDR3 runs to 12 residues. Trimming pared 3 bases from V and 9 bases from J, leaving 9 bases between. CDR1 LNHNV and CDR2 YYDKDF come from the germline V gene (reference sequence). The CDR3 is CATSREAGEQFF. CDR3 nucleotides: TGTGCCACCAGCAGGGAAGCTGGTGAGCAGTTCTTC.

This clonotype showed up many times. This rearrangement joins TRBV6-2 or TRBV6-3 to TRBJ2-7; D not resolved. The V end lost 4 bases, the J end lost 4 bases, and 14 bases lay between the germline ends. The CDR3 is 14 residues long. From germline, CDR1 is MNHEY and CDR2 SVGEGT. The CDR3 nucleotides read TGTGCCAGCAGTTCTGAACCCATAACTTACGAGCAGTACTTC. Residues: CASSSEPITYEQYF.

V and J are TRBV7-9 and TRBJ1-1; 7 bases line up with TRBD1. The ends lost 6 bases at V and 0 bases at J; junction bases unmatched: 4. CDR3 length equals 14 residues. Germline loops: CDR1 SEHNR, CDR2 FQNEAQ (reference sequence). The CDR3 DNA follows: TGTGCCAGCAGACCTACAGGGGTGAACACTGAAGCTTTCTTT. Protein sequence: CASRPTGVNTEAFF.

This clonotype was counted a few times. The CDR3 protein is CASSFRTTSANEQFF. The CDR3 DNA reads as TGTGCCAGCAGCTTCCGTACGACTAGCGCCAATGAGCAGTTCTTC. The chain joins TRBV7-8 to TRBJ2-1; TRBD2 aligns across 8 bases. The CDR3 extends over 15 amino acids. The V gene end was trimmed by 3 bases and the J gene end by 6 bases; junction bases not matched to a gene: 7. CDR1 SGHVS and CDR2 FQNEAQ come from the germline V gene.

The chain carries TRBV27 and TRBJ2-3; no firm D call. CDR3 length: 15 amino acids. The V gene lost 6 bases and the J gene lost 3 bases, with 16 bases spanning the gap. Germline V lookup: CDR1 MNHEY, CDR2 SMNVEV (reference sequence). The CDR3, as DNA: TGTGCCAGCAGCGATGAACCGGTCAGGACAGATACGCAGTATTTT. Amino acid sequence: CASSDEPVRTDTQYF.

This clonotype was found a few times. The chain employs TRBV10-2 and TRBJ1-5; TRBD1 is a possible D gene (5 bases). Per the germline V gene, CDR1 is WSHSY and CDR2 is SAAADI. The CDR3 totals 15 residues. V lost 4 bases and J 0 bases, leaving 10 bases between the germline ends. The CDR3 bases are TGCGCCAGCAGTGGTTTGGGGGTTAGCAATCAGCCCCAGCATTTT. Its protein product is CASSGLGVSNQPQHF.

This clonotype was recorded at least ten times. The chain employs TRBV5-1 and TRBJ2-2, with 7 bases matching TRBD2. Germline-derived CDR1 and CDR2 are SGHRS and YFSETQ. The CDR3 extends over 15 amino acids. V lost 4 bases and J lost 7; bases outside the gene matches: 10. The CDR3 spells CASSSQTSSIGELFF. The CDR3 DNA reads TGCGCCAGCAGCAGTCAGACTAGCTCCATCGGGGAGCTGTTTTTT.

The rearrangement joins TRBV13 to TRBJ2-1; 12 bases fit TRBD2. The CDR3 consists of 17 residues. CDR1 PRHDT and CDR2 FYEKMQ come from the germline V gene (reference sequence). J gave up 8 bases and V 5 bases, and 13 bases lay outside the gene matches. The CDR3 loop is CASSPAPLAGGPYEQFF. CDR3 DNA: TGTGCCAGCAGCCCTGCCCCCCTAGCGGGAGGGCCTTATGAGCAGTTCTTC.